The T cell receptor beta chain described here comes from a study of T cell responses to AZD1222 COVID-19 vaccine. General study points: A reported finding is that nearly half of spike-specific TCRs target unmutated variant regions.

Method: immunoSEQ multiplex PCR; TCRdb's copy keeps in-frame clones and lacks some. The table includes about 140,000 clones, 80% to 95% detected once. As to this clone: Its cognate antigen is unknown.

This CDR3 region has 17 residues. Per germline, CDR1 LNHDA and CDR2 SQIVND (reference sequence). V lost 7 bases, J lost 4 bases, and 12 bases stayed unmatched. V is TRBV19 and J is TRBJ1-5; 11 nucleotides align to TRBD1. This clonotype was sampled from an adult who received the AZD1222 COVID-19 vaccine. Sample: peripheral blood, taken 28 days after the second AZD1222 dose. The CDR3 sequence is CASNDIPDRGRNQPQHF. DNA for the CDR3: TGTGCCAGTAACGATATCCCGGACAGGGGGCGAAATCAGCCCCAGCATTTT.